A selection of T cell receptor beta chains follows, all from one sample in a study of blood T cells in healthy people across ages. One entry per CDR3 protein, called by TCRdb with MiXCR from the 5' RACE reads. This sample has more than 800,000 distinct CDR3 sequences, with more than 40% found just once. Sequenced input: blood. The receptors stem from a woman aged 60-75 years in good health. CDR3s include the opening cysteine and the closing phenylalanine or tryptophan. The D gene is left open where the match is weak. Clone size, where shown, is once, few, many, or a class for clones that have expanded.

>TRBD1|TRBJ2-7|TRBV7-9|17|NA
TGTGCCAGCAGCCCCCGTGACAGGGGTTTACGCTCCTACGAGCAGTACTTC
CASSPRDRGLRSYEQYF
>NA|TRBJ2-3|TRBV27|17|NA
TGTGCCAGCAGTTTATCGAGGGTCTTCTCAGGGGTAGATACGCAGTATTTT
CASSLSRVFSGVDTQYF
>NA|TRBJ2-1|TRBV20-1|14|NA
TGCAGTGCTAGTAGCCCCGAGACTTACAATGAGCAGTTCTTC
CSASSPETYNEQFF
>NA|TRBJ2-7|TRBV27|12|few
TGTGCCAGCAGGACAGGCCACTACGAGCAGTACTTC
CASRTGHYEQYF
>TRBD1|TRBJ1-2|TRBV20-1|14|NA
TGCAGTGTATGGGAGACAGGGTACCTTCAAGAGTACACCTTC
CSVWETGYLQEYTF
>NA|TRBJ2-3|TRBV20-1|15|few
TGCAGTGCTAGAGACCCACAATTGGCGACAGATACGCAGTATTTT
CSARDPQLATDTQYF
>TRBD1|TRBJ2-7|TRBV11-2|17|few
TGTGCCAGCAGCTTATTTTTCGGGACAGGGTTTACCTACGAGCAGTACTTC
CASSLFFGTGFTYEQYF
>NA|TRBJ2-4|TRBV6-2/TRBV6-3|12|NA
TGTGCCAGCAGTCGCCCGGGACGAGAGCAGTACTTC
CASSRPGREQYF
>TRBD1|TRBJ2-7|TRBV10-3|15|few
TGTGCCATCAGTGAGTCAGGGACAGGGAGACGGGAGCAGTACTTC
CAISESGTGRREQYF
>TRBD2|TRBJ2-1|TRBV28|16|NA
TGTGCCAGCAGTTCCATCGGACGGGAGGGCCAGAATGAGCAGTTCTTC
CASSSIGREGQNEQFF
>TRBD2|TRBJ2-1|TRBV3-1|16|many
TGTGCCAGCAGCCAAAGTAAACTAGCGGCCTCCCGGGAGCAGTTCTTC
CASSQSKLAASREQFF
>TRBD1|TRBJ2-6|TRBV7-6|19|NA
TGTGCCAGCAGCTTAGCACCGGGACAGCCGAACTCTGGGGCCAACGTCCTGACTTTC
CASSLAPGQPNSGANVLTF
>NA|TRBJ2-7|TRBV5-6|14|few
TGTGCCAGCAGCAGGGACCTGTGGGCCTACGAGCAGTACTTC
CASSRDLWAYEQYF
>NA|TRBJ1-1|TRBV30|14|NA
TGTGCCTGGACTTGGGGAGGGGAGAACACTGAAGCTTTCTTT
CAWTWGGENTEAFF
>NA|TRBJ2-1|TRBV5-6|15|NA
TGTGCCAGCACCGGTGGGTCGGGGTCCTACAATGAGCAGTTCTTC
CASTGGSGSYNEQFF
>NA|TRBJ2-7|TRBV20-1|15|few
TGCAGTGCTCCAGGGGGGTCCCAGGACTACTACGAGCAGTACTTC
CSAPGGSQDYYEQYF
>TRBD1|TRBJ1-1|TRBV30|15|few
TGTGCCTGGAACCCTCCCGACAGGGGGAACACTGAAGCTTTCTTT
CAWNPPDRGNTEAFF
>NA|TRBJ1-2|TRBV3-1|14|NA
TGTGCCAGCAGCCAAGTTAACAGTATCTATGGCTACACCTTC
CASSQVNSIYGYTF
>TRBD1|TRBJ2-1|TRBV7-9|15|NA
TGTGCCAGCAGCGCCGGACAGGGAGTTGTTGACGAGCAGTTCTTC
CASSAGQGVVDEQFF
>NA|TRBJ2-5|TRBV15|17|NA
TGTGCCACCAGCAGAGTTCCACGGGACGCAGATCAAGAGACCCAGTACTTC
CATSRVPRDADQETQYF
>NA|TRBJ2-7|TRBV7-9|15|few
TGTGCCAGCAGCCTCCCGGGAGCTACCTCCTACGAGCAGTACTTC
CASSLPGATSYEQYF
>NA|TRBJ2-5|TRBV5-6|14|NA
TGTGCCAGCAACCCTCCGGGACACGGAGAGACCCAGTACTTC
CASNPPGHGETQYF
>NA|TRBJ2-1|TRBV6-2/TRBV6-3|11|NA
TGTGCCAGCAGTGGCCCGGGTAAGCAGTTCTTC
CASSGPGKQFF
>NA|TRBJ2-1|TRBV29-1|13|many
TGCAGCGTTGAAGACAGGGGGGACAATGAGCAGTTCTTC
CSVEDRGDNEQFF
>NA|TRBJ1-1|TRBV29-1|13|NA
TGCAGCGTCAATTGGGGGGGTAGGACTGAAGCTTTCTTT
CSVNWGGRTEAFF
>TRBD1|TRBJ1-1|TRBV2|14|NA
TGTGCCAGCAGCGGACAGGGGGCGAACACTGAAGCTTTCTTT
CASSGQGANTEAFF
>TRBD2|TRBJ2-1|TRBV6-2/TRBV6-3|16|NA
TGTGCCAGCAGGCTACTAGCGGGAGGGCTTAGGGATGAGCAGTTCTTC
CASRLLAGGLRDEQFF
>TRBD2|TRBJ2-5|TRBV7-8|15|NA
TGTGTCAGCAAAGCTAGCGGGAGTTCTCGAGAGACCCAGTACTTC
CVSKASGSSRETQYF
>TRBD2|TRBJ2-7|TRBV6-2/TRBV6-3|13|NA
TGTGCCAGCGCTAGCGGGAGATGGTACGAGCAGTACTTC
CASASGRWYEQYF
>TRBD1|TRBJ2-7|TRBV29-1|14|few
TGCAGCGTTCCTAAGGACAGGGGGGGTTGCGAGCAGTACTTC
CSVPKDRGGCEQYF
>NA|TRBJ2-5|TRBV29-1|13|few
TGCAGCGTTGCACTGGGGGCTAGAGAGACCCAGTACTTC
CSVALGARETQYF
>NA|TRBJ2-3|TRBV18|13|NA
TGTGCCAGCGCGGCTACAACCCCAGATACGCAGTATTTT
CASAATTPDTQYF
>NA|TRBJ2-3|TRBV2|14|NA
TGTGCCAGCAGCGACGTAGAGGTCTTGGATACGCAGTATTTT
CASSDVEVLDTQYF
>TRBD2|TRBJ2-1|TRBV7-2|15|few
TGTGCCAGCAGAACGACTAGCCCCTCTAACAATGAGCAGTTCTTC
CASRTTSPSNNEQFF
>NA|TRBJ2-5|TRBV7-8|13|NA
TGTGCCAGCAGCTTAAGAGGGGTGGGGACCCAGTACTTC
CASSLRGVGTQYF
>TRBD1|TRBJ2-1|TRBV6-5|15|NA
TGTGCCAGCAGTTACGGGACAGGGGACTACAATGAGCAGTTCTTC
CASSYGTGDYNEQFF
>NA|TRBJ2-3|TRBV29-1|16|NA
TGCAGCGTTGAAGATCCTCACGGGAAAACCCCAGATACGCAGTATTTT
CSVEDPHGKTPDTQYF
>NA|TRBJ2-7|TRBV29-1|14|NA
TGCAGCATTGAGGTGTGCTCCTTCTCCTACGAGCAGTACTTC
CSIEVCSFSYEQYF
>TRBD2|TRBJ2-7|TRBV27|14|few
TGTGCCAGCAGTTTATGGGCGGGGGCCTACGAGCAGTACTTC
CASSLWAGAYEQYF
>NA|TRBJ2-6|TRBV11-2|18|NA
TGTGCCAGCAGCTTATACGGGCCTGACAACTCTGGGGCCAACGTCCTGACTTTC
CASSLYGPDNSGANVLTF
>NA|TRBJ2-5|TRBV10-3|13|NA
TGTGCCATCAGTAAGACCACAGGAGAGACCCAGTACTTC
CAISKTTGETQYF
>NA|TRBJ2-1|TRBV20-1|15|few
TGCAGTGCTAGAGGGTGGGCCAGGGAACACAATGAGCAGTTCTTC
CSARGWAREHNEQFF
>NA|TRBJ2-3|TRBV11-2|16|NA
TGTGCCAGCAGCGCCGGACTACAGGGTCCCACAGATACGCAGTATTTT
CASSAGLQGPTDTQYF
>NA|TRBJ2-7|TRBV2|12|NA
TGTGCCAGTGGTGGGGGATTTGGGGAGCAGTACTTC
CASGGGFGEQYF
>NA|TRBJ1-4|TRBV2|14|NA
TGTGCCAGCAGAGCAACGGGGTTTAATGAAAAACTGTTTTTT
CASRATGFNEKLFF
>NA|TRBJ2-3|TRBV5-4|14|few
TGTGCCAGCAGCTTACCGGCAGACACAGATACGCAGTATTTT
CASSLPADTDTQYF
>NA|TRBJ1-1|TRBV3-1|15|NA
TGTGCCAGCAGCCACCGGGTCGTAAGGGGCACTGAAGCTTTCTTT
CASSHRVVRGTEAFF
>NA|TRBJ2-3|TRBV7-9|16|few
TGTGCCAGCAGCCCCAGTCGGGCGCCCAGCACAGATACGCAGTATTTT
CASSPSRAPSTDTQYF
>NA|TRBJ2-1|TRBV20-1|16|NA
TGCAGTGCTAGAGATCGTCGCCTAGCGCAATACAATGAGCAGTTCTTC
CSARDRRLAQYNEQFF